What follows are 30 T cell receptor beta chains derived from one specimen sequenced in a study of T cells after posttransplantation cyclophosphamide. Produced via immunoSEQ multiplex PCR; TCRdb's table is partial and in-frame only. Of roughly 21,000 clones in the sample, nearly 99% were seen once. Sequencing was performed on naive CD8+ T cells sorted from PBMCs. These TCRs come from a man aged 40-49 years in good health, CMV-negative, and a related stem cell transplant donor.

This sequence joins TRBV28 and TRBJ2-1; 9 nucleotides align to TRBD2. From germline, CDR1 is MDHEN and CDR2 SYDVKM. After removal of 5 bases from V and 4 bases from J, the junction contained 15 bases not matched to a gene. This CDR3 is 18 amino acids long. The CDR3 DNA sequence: TGTGCCAGCAGTCTCTACTTCGAAGGACTAGCGACTTACAATGAGCAGTTCTTC. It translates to CASSLYFEGLATYNEQFF.

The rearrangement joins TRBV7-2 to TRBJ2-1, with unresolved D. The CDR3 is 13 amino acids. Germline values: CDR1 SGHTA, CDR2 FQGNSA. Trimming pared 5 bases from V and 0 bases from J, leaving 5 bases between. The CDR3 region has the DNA TGTGCCAGCAGCACCAGCTCCTACAATGAGCAGTTCTTC. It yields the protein CASSTSSYNEQFF.

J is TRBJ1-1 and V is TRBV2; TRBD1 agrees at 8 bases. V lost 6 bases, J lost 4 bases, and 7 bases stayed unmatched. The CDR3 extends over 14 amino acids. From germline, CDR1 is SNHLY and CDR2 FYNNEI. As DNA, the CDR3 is TGTGCCAGCAGAGGAACAGGGGGGGTCACTGAAGCTTTCTTT. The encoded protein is CASRGTGGVTEAFF. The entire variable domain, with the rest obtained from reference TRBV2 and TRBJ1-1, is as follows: EPEVTQTPSHQVTQMGQEVILRCVPISNHLYFYWYRQILGQKVEFLVSFYNNEISEKSEIFDDQFSVERPDGSNFTLKIRSTKLEDSAMYFCASRGTGGVTEAFFGQGTRLTVV.

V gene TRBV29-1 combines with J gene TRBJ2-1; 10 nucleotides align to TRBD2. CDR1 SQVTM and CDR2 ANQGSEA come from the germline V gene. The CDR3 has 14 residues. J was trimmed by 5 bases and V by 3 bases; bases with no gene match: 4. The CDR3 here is CSVEGLAGDNEQFF. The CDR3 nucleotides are TGCAGCGTTGAGGGTCTAGCGGGAGACAATGAGCAGTTCTTC.

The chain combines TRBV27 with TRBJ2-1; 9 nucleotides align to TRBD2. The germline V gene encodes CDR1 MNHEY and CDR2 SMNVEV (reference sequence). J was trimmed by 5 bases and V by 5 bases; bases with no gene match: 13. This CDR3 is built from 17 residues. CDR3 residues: CASSHPLGGRDNNEQFF. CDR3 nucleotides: TGTGCCAGCAGTCACCCACTAGGCGGGAGGGACAACAATGAGCAGTTCTTC.

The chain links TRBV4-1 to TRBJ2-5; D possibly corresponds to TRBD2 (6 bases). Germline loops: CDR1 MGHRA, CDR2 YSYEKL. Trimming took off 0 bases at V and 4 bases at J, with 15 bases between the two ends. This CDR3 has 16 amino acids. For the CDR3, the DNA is TGCGCCAGCAGCCAAGATCAGGAGGGTAGGAGAGAGACCCAGTACTTC. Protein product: CASSQDQEGRRETQYF.

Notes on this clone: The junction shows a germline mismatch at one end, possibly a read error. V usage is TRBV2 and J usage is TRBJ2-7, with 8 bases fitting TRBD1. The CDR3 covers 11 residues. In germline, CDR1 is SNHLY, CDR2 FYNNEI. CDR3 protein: CASHLDRGWHF. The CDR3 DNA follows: TGTGCCAGCCATCTCGACAGGGGTTGGCACTTC. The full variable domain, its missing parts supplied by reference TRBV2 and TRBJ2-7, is EPEVTQTPSHQVTQMGQEVILRCVPISNHLYFYWYRQILGQKVEFLVSFYNNEISEKSEIFDDQFSVERPDGSNFTLKIRSTKLEDSAMYFCASHLDRGWHFGPGTRLTVT.

The CDR3 DNA is TGTGCCAGCAGCTTAGGAGGGAGAGGCGAGCAGTACTTC. Its protein product is CASSLGGRGEQYF. This chain uses TRBV7-3 with TRBJ2-7, with TRBD2 as a possible D gene (6 bases). CDR3 length equals 13 residues. Germline CDR1 is SGHTA and CDR2 is FQGTGA. With 2 bases removed from V and 6 bases from J, the gap between germline ends came to 11 bases.

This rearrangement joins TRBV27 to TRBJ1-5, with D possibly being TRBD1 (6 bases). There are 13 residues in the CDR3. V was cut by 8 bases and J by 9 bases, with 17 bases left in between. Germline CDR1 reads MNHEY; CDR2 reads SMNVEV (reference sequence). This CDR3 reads CASSPGGVGPQHF. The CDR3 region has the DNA TGTGCCAGCTCGCCGGGGGGCGTGGGGCCCCAGCATTTT.

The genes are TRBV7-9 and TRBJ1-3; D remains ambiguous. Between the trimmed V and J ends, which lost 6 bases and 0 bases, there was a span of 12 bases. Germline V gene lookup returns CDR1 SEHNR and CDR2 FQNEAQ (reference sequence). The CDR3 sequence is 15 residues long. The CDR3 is CASRREIYSGNTIYF. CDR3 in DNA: TGTGCCAGCAGAAGGGAGATTTACTCTGGAAACACCATATATTTT.

In DNA form, the CDR3 reads TGTGCCAGCAGTTACCGCGGGAGGGTTTACAATGAGCAGTTCTTC. Its protein product is CASSYRGRVYNEQFF. V gene TRBV6-5 combines with J gene TRBJ2-1; TRBD2 matches 9 bases. The junction had 3 bases not matched to a gene; V was cut back by 2 bases and J by 4 bases. The CDR3 consists of 15 residues. CDR1 and CDR2 from the germline V gene are MNHEY and SVGAGI.

In DNA form, the CDR3 reads TGTGCCAGCAGCCCACGCGATAGTGGCGGAGATACGCAGTATTTT. The encoded protein is CASSPRDSGGDTQYF. The chain links TRBV9 to TRBJ2-3; no firm D call. The V gene lost 4 bases and the J gene lost 5 bases, with 17 bases spanning the gap. This CDR3 comprises 15 residues. Germline CDR1 SGDLS, CDR2 YYNGEE.

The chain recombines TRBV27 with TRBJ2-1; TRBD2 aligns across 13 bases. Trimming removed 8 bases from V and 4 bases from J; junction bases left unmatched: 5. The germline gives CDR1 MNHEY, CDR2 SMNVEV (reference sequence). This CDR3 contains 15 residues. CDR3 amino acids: CASAPGLAGYNEQFF. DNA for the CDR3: TGTGCCAGCGCACCGGGACTAGCGGGATACAATGAGCAGTTCTTC.

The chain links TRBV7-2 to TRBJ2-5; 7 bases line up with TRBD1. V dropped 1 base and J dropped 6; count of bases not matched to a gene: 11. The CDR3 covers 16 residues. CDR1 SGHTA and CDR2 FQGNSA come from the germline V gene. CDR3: CASSLVQGPVIQTQYF. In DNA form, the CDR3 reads TGTGCCAGCAGCTTAGTACAGGGGCCGGTTATACAGACCCAGTACTTC.

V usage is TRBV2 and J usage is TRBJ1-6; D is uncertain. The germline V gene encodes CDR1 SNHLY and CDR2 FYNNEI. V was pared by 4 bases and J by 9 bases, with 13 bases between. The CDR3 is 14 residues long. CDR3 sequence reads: CASSVGLPSSPLHF. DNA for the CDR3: TGTGCCAGCAGTGTGGGCCTTCCGTCTTCACCCCTCCACTTT.

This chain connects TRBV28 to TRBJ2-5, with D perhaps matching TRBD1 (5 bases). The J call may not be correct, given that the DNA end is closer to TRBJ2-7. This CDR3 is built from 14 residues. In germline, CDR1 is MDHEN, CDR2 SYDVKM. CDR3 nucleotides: TGTGCCAGCACCTTCAGGGAACGTAGAGACGAGCAGTACTTC. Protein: CASTFRERRDEQYF.

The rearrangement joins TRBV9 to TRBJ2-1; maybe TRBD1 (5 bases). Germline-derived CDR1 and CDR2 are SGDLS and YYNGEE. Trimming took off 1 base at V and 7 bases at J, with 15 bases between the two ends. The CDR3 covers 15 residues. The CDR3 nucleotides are TGTGCCAGCAGCGTAACCCGTATGGGGCGGAATGAGCAGTTCTTC. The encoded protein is CASSVTRMGRNEQFF.

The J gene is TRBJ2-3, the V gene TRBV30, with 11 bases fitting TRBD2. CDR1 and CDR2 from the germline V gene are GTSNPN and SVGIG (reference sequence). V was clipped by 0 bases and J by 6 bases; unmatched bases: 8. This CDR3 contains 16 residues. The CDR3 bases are TGTGCCTGGAGTGTCATAGCGGGAGGGCTTGGGGATACGCAGTATTTT. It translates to CAWSVIAGGLGDTQYF. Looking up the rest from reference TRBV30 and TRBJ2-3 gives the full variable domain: SQTIHQWPATLVQPVGSPLSLECTVEGTSNPNLYWYRQAAGRGLQLLFYSVGIGQISSEVPQNLSASRPQDRQFILSSKKLLLSDSGFYLCAWSVIAGGLGDTQYFGPGTRLTVL.

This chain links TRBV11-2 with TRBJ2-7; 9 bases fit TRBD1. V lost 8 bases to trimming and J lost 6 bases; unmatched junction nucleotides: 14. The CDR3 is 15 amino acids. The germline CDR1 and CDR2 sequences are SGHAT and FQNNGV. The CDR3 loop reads CASGIWTGAMGEQYF. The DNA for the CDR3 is TGTGCCAGCGGGATATGGACAGGGGCAATGGGCGAGCAGTACTTC. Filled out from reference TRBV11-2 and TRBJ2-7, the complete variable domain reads EAGVAQSPRYKIIEKRQSVAFWCNPISGHATLYWYQQILGQGPKLLIQFQNNGVVDDSQLPKDRFSAERLKGVDSTLKIQPAKLEDSAVYLCASGIWTGAMGEQYFGPGTRLTVT.

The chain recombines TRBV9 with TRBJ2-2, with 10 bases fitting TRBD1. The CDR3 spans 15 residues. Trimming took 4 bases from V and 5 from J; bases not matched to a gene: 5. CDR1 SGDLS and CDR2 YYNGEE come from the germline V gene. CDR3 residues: CASSIRTGGTGELFF. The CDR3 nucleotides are TGTGCCAGCAGCATTCGGACAGGGGGGACCGGGGAGCTGTTTTTT.

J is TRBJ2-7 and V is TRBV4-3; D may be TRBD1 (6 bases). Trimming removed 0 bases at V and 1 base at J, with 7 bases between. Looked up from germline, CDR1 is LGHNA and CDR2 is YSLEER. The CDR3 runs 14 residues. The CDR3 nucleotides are TGCGCCAGCAGCCAAGAGGACAGTTCCTACGAGCAGTACTTC. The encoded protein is CASSQEDSSYEQYF.

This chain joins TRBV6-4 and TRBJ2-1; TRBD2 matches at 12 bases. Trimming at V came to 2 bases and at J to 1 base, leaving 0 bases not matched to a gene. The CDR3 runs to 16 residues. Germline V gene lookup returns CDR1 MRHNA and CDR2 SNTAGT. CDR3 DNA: TGTGCCAGCAGTGACGGACTAGCGGGGTCCTACAATGAGCAGTTCTTC. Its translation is CASSDGLAGSYNEQFF.

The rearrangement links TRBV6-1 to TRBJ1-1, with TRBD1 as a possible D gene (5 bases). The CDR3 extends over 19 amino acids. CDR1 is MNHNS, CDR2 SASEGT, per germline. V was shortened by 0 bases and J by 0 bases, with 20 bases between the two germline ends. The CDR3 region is CASSEAKGVGHPVNTEAFF. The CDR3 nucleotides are TGTGCCAGCAGTGAAGCAAAAGGTGTAGGACACCCTGTGAACACTGAAGCTTTCTTT.

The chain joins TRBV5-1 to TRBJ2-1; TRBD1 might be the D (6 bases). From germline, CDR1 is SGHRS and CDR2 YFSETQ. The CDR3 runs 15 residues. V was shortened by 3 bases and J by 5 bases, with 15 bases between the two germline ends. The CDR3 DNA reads TGCGCCAGCAGCTCTTTTTTTGGACAGAACAATGAGCAGTTCTTC. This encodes CASSSFFGQNNEQFF.

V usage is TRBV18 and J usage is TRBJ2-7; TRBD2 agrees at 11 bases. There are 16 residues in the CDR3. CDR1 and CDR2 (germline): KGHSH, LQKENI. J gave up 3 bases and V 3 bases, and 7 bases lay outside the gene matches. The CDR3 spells CASSPLGTSGGYEQYF. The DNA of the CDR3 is TGTGCCAGCTCACCCCTCGGGACTAGCGGTGGCTACGAGCAGTACTTC.

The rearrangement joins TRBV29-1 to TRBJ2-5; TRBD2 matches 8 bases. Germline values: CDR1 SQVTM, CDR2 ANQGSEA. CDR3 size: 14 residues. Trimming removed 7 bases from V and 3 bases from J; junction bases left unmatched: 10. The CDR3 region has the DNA TGCAGCGCAACCGTTAGCGGGATGGAAGAGACCCAGTACTTC. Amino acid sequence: CSATVSGMEETQYF.

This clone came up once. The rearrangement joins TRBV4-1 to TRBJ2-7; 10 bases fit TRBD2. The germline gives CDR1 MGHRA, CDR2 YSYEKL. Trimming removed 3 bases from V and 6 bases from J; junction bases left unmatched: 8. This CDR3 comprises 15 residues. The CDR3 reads CASSHPSGSSSEQYF. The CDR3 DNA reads TGCGCCAGCAGCCACCCTAGCGGGAGCTCTTCCGAGCAGTACTTC.

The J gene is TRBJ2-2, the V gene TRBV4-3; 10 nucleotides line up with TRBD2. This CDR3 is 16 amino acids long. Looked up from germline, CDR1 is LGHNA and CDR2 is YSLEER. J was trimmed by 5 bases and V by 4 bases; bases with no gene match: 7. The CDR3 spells CASSPSSGSGTGELFF. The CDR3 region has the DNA TGCGCCAGCAGCCCTTCTAGCGGGAGCGGGACCGGGGAGCTGTTTTTT.

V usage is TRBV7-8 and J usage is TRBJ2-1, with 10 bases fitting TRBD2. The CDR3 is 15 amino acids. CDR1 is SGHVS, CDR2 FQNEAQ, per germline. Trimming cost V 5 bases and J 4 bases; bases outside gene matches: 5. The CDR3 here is CASSTGLAQYNEQFF. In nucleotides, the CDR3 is TGTGCCAGCAGCACGGGACTAGCGCAGTACAATGAGCAGTTCTTC.

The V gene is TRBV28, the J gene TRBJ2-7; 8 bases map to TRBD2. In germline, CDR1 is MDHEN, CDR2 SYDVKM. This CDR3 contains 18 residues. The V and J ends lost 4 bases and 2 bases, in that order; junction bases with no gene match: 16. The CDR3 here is CASSSPKGSGTRPYEQYF. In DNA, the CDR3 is TGTGCCAGCAGTTCCCCGAAGGGTAGCGGGACCCGTCCCTACGAGCAGTACTTC.